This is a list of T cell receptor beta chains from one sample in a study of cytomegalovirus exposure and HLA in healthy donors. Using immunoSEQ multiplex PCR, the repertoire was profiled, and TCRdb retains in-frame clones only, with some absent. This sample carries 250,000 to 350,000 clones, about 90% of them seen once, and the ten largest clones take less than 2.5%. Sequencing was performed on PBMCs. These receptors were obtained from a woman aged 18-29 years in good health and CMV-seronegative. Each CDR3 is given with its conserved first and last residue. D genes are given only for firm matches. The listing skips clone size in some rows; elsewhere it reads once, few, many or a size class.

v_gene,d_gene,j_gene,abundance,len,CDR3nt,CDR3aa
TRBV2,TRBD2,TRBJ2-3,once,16,TGTGCCAGCAGTAAATTACTAGCGGGGAGCACAGATACGCAGTATTTT,CASSKLLAGSTDTQYF
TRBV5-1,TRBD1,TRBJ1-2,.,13,TGCGCCAGCAGTCCTCAGGGGGCTGACGGCTACACCTTC,CASSPQGADGYTF
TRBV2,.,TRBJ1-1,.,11,TGTGCCAGCAGGTCGGGGAAACGGTCTTTCTTT,CASRSGKRSFF
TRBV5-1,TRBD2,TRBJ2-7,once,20,TGCGCCAGCAGCTTGAAGTCTACAGGTTTAGCGGGGGGCTCTTCCTACGAGCAGTACTTC,CASSLKSTGLAGGSSYEQYF
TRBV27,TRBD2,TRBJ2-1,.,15,TGTGCCAGCTCTAACGCGGGGGGGTCCTACAATGAGCAGTTCTTC,CASSNAGGSYNEQFF
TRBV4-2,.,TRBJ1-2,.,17,TGTGCCAGCAGCCAAGATAAACTGGGCAGTATCGGCTACGGCTACACCTTC,CASSQDKLGSIGYGYTF
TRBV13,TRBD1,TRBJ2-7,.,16,TGTGCCAGCAGCTTGGGTTCTAGGACAGGGGTAGGCGAGCAGTACTTC,CASSLGSRTGVGEQYF
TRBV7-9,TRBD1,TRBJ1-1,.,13,TGTTCCAGCAGCGGGACAGGGACTGATAAAGCTTTCTTT,CSSSGTGTDKAFF
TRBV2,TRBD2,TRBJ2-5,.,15,TGTGCCAGCAGATCAGCGGGGGGGCCGTTCGAGACCCAGTACTTC,CASRSAGGPFETQYF
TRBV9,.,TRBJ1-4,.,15,TGTGCCAGCAGCACTACGGAGTCAACTAATGAAAAACTGTTTTTT,CASSTTESTNEKLFF
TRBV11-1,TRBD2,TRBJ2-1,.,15,TGTGCCAGCAGCTGGACTAGCGGGGGCTCCAATGAGCAGTTCTTC,CASSWTSGGSNEQFF
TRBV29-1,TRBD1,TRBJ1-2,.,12,TGCAGCGACGGGACAGCTAGCTATGGCTACACCTTC,CSDGTASYGYTF
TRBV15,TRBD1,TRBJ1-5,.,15,TGTGCCACCAGGGAGGGGACAGGGTTTTATCAGCCCCAGCATTTT,CATREGTGFYQPQHF
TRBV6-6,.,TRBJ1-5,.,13,TGTGCCAGCAGTGGACTACGGGACCAGCCCCAGCATTTT,CASSGLRDQPQHF
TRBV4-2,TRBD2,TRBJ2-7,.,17,TGTGCCAGCAGCCAATTCGTCGGGGGGGCCGGAACCTACGAGCAGTACTTC,CASSQFVGGAGTYEQYF
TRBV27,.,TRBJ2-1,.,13,TGTGCCAGCAGGCCCCCGGTTTACAATGAGCAGTTCTTC,CASRPPVYNEQFF
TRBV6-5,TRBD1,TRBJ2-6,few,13,TGTGCCAGCAGGACAGGGGAGGCCAACGTCCTGACTTTC,CASRTGEANVLTF
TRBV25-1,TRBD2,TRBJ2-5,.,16,TGTGCCAGCAGTCTCCCCGCGGGGGGTCCCAAAGAGACCCAGTACTTC,CASSLPAGGPKETQYF
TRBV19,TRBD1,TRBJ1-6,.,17,TGTGCCAGTAGTAGGTCTAAGGAAGGGACAGGGAATTCACCCCTCCACTTT,CASSRSKEGTGNSPLHF
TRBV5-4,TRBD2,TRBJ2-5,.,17,TGTGCCAGCAGCTACAGGACTAGCGGGGGGTCCTACGGGACCCAGTACTTC,CASSYRTSGGSYGTQYF
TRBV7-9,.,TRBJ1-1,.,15,TGTGCCAGCACCCCAAATATACGGGGGAACACTGAAGCTTTCTTT,CASTPNIRGNTEAFF
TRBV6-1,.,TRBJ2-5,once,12,TGTGCCAGCAGCAGGGGCCAAGAGACCCAGTACTTC,CASSRGQETQYF
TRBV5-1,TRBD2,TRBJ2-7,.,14,TGCGCCAGCAGCTTGCTGGCTAGCGGGGACGAGCAGTACTTC,CASSLLASGDEQYF
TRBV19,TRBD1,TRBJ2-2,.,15,TGTGCCAGTAGTGCCGGGACAGGGAGTACCGGGGAGCTGTTTTTT,CASSAGTGSTGELFF
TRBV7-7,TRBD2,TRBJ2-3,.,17,TGTGCTAGCAGCCCCCTGACTAGCGGGGGAGAGTTGGATACGCAGTATTTT,CASSPLTSGGELDTQYF
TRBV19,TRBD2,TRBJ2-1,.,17,TGTGCCAGTAATGATTATAGCGGGGGGAGCTCCTACAATGAGCAGTTCTTC,CASNDYSGGSSYNEQFF